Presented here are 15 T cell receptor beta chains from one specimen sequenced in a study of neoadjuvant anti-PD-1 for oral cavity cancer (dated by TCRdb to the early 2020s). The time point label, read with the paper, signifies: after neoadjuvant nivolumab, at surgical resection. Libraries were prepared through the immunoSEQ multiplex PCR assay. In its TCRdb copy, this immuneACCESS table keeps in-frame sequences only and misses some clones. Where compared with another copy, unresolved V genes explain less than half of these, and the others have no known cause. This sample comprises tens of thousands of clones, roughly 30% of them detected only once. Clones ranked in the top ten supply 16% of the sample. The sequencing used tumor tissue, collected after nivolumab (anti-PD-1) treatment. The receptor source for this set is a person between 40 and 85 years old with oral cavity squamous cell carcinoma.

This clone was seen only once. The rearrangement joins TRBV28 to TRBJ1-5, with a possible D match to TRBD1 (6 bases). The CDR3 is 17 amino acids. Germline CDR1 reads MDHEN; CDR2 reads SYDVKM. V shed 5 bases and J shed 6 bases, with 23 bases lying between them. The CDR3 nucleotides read TGTGCCAGCAGTACACCCCTCCCACAGGGAGTCATTCAGCCCCAGCATTTT. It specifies CASSTPLPQGVIQPQHF.

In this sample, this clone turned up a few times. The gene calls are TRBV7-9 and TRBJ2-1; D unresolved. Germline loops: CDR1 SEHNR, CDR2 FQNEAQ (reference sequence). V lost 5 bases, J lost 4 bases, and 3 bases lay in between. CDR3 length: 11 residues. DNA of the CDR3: TGTGCCAGCAGCCCTTACAATGAGCAGTTCTTC. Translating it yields CASSPYNEQFF.

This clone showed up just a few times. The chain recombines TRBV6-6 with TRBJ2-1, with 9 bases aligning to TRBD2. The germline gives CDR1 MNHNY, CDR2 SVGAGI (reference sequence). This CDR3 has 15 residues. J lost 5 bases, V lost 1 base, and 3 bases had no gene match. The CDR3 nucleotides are TGTGCCAGCAGTTACTTTAGCGGGGGAGACAATGAGCAGTTCTTC. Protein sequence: CASSYFSGGDNEQFF.

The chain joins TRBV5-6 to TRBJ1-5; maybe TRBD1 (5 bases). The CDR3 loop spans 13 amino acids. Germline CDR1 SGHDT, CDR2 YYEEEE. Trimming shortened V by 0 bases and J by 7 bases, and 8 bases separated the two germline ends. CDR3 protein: CASSLGGDQPQHF. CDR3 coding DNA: TGTGCCAGCAGCTTGGGGGGGGACCAGCCCCAGCATTTT.

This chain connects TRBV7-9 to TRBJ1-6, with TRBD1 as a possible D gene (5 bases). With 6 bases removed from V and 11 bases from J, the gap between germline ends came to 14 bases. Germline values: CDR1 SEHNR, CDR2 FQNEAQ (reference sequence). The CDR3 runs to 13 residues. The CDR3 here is CASSSIPGTPLHF. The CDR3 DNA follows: TGTGCCAGCAGTTCAATTCCAGGGACACCCCTCCACTTT.

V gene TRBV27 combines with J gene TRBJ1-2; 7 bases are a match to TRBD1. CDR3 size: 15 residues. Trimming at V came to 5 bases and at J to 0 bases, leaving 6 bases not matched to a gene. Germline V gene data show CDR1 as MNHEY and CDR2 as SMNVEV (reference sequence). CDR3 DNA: TGTGCCAGCAGTACCCACAGGGGAGCTAACTATGGCTACACCTTC. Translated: CASSTHRGANYGYTF.

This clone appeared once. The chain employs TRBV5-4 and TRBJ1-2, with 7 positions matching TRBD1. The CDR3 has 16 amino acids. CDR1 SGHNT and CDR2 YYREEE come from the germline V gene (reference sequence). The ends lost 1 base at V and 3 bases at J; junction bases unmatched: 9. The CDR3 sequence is CASSLFAGQEYYGYTF. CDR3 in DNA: TGTGCCAGCAGCTTGTTCGCCGGACAGGAATACTATGGCTACACCTTC.

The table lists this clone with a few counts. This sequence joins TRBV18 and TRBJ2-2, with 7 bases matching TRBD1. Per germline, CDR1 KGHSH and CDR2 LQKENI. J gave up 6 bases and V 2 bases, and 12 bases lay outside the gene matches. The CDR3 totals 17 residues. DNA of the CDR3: TGTGCCAGCTCACCAGGGGTTGGGGACAGAGTCTCCGGGGAGCTGTTTTTT. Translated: CASSPGVGDRVSGELFF.

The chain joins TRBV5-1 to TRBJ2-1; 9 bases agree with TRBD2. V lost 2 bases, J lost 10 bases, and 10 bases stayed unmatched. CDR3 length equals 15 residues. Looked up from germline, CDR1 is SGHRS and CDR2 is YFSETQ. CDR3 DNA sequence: TGCGCCAGCAGCTTCTATAATAGCGGGAGTGACGAGCAGTTCTTC. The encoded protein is CASSFYNSGSDEQFF. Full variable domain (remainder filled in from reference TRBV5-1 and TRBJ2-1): KAGVTQTPRYLIKTRGQQVTLSCSPISGHRSVSWYQQTPGQGLQFLFEYFSETQRNKGNFPGRFSGRQFSNSRSEMNVSTLELGDSALYLCASSFYNSGSDEQFFGPGTRLTVL.

The CDR3 DNA sequence: TGTGCCAGCAGCCAAGGTTGGTCTGGGGCCAACGTCCTGACTTTC. This gives the protein CASSQGWSGANVLTF. The chain combines TRBV14 with TRBJ2-6; D is uncertain. This CDR3 contains 15 residues. V lost 1 base and J 1 base, leaving 5 bases between the germline ends. Germline V CDR1 and CDR2: SGHDN, FVKESK.

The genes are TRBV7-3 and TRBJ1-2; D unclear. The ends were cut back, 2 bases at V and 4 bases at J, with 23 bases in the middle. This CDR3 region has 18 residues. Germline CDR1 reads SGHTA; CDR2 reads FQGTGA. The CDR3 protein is CASSLEIWSRHYRYGYTF. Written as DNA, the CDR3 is TGTGCCAGCAGCTTAGAAATTTGGTCGCGGCACTACCGCTATGGCTACACCTTC.

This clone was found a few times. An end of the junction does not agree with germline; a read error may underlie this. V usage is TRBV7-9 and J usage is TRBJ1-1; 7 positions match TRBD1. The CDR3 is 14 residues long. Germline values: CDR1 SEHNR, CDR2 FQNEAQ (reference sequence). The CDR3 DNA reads TGTGCCAGCAGCATTGAACAGGGGAACGCTGAAGCTTTCTTT. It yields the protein CASSIEQGNAEAFF.

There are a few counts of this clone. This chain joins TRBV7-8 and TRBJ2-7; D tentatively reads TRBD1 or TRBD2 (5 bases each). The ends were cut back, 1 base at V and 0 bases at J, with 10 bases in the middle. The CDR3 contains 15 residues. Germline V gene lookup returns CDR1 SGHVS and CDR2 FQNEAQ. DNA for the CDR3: TGTGCCAGCAGCTTAGTCGGGGCTAGCTCCTACGAGCAGTACTTC. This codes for CASSLVGASSYEQYF.

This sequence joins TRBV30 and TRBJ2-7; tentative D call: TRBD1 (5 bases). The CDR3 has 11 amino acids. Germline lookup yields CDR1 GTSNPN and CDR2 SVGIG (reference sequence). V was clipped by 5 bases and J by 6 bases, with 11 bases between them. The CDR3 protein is CAWAIGAEQYF. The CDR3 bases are TGTGCCTGGGCCATTGGGGCCGAGCAGTACTTC.

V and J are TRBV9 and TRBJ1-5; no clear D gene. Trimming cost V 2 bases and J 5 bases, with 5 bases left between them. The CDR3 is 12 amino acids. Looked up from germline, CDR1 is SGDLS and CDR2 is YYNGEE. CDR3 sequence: CASSVRHQPQHF. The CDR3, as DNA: TGTGCCAGCAGCGTTCGGCATCAGCCCCAGCATTTT.